Listed below are T cell receptor beta chains from one sample, sequenced in a study of PD-1 blockade in classical Hodgkin lymphoma. Method: immunoSEQ multiplex PCR; TCRdb's copy keeps in-frame clones and lacks some. The profile shows just over 60,000 clones, approximately 88% of them singletons. Specimen: peripheral blood mononuclear cells (PBMCs), collected at baseline. The source is a human donor with classical Hodgkin lymphoma. Each CDR3 is given with its conserved first and last residue. The D gene is left open where the match is weak. Not all rows give a size; the values are once, few, many and, for expanded clones, a class.

j_call clone_size d_call v_call cdr3_aa cdr3_nt
TRBJ2-7 NA NA TRBV6-5 CASSETEGEQYF TGTGCCAGCAGTGAGACAGAAGGCGAGCAGTACTTC
TRBJ2-7 NA TRBD1 TRBV6-6 CASSRQGVYEQYF TGTGCCAGCAGTAGGCAGGGGGTCTACGAGCAGTACTTC
TRBJ2-5 NA TRBD2 TRBV11-1 CASSHQGLPQETQYF TGTGCCAGCAGCCACCAGGGACTACCCCAAGAGACCCAGTACTTC
TRBJ1-6 NA TRBD1 TRBV27 CASSRTGTISPLHF TGTGCCAGCAGTCGGACAGGGACTATATCACCCCTCCACTTT
TRBJ1-3 NA NA TRBV6-6 CASSRTGNPGNTIYF TGTGCCAGCAGCCGTACAGGGAACCCTGGAAACACCATATATTTT
TRBJ2-7 NA TRBD1 TRBV4-3 CASSPGQGPFGVYF TGCGCCAGCAGCCCCGGACAGGGTCCCTTCGGAGTGTACTTC
TRBJ1-4 NA NA TRBV9 CASTSGRANEKLFF TGTGCCAGCACGTCGGGGAGGGCAAATGAAAAACTGTTTTTT
TRBJ1-3 once NA TRBV15 CATSRDFRNTIYF TGTGCCACCAGCAGAGATTTTAGAAACACCATATATTTT
TRBJ1-2 NA TRBD1 TRBV27 CASSVDQNEPGQGVDGYTF TGTGCCAGCAGTGTAGACCAAAACGAGCCGGGACAGGGGGTAGATGGCTACACCTTC
TRBJ2-6 NA NA TRBV5-1 CATKDGVSGANVLTF TGCGCCACCAAGGACGGAGTCTCTGGGGCCAACGTCCTGACTTTC
TRBJ1-3 NA NA TRBV2 CASSDWEVGNTIYF TGTGCCAGCAGTGATTGGGAAGTGGGAAACACCATATATTTT
TRBJ2-7 NA NA TRBV29-1 CSVESSASYEQYF TGCAGCGTTGAATCTAGCGCGTCCTACGAGCAGTACTTC
TRBJ2-5 NA NA TRBV5-1 CASSSIKEEPQYF TGCGCCAGCAGCTCCATAAAAGAGGAGCCCCAGTACTTC
TRBJ1-5 NA TRBD1 TRBV27 CASSSCRQGEVGSNQPQHF TGTGCCAGCAGTTCGTGCCGACAGGGTGAGGTAGGTAGCAATCAGCCCCAGCATTTT
TRBJ2-5 NA NA TRBV20-1 CSARTVETQYF TGCAGTGCTAGAACGGTAGAGACCCAGTACTTC
TRBJ1-6 few NA TRBV6-4 CASSESGENSPLHF TGTGCCAGCAGTGAATCTGGGGAAAATTCACCCCTCCACTTT
TRBJ2-1 NA NA TRBV7-8 CASSHSTGGNYNEQFF TGTGCCAGCAGCCATAGTACGGGGGGCAATTACAATGAGCAGTTCTTC
TRBJ2-3 NA TRBD2 TRBV7-3 CASSSQSGGPTDTQYF TGTGCCAGCAGCTCGCAAAGCGGGGGGCCCACAGATACGCAGTATTTT
TRBJ1-4 NA NA TRBV15 CATSRRRRGTVNEKLFF TGTGCCACCAGCAGGAGAAGGAGAGGTACGGTGAATGAAAAACTGTTTTTT
TRBJ2-3 NA TRBD2 TRBV19 CASTGTSGWLYF TGTGCCAGTACCGGGACTAGCGGCTGGCTGTATTTT
TRBJ2-3 NA TRBD2 TRBV7-2 CASGPGGADTQYF TGTGCCAGCGGTCCCGGGGGGGCAGATACGCAGTATTTT
TRBJ1-1 few NA TRBV18 CASSPSNRDEAFF TGTGCCAGCTCACCAAGCAACAGGGACGAAGCTTTCTTT
TRBJ1-5 NA NA TRBV2 CASSVVSYSNQPQHF TGTGCCAGCAGTGTAGTAAGCTATAGCAATCAGCCCCAGCATTTT
TRBJ1-1 NA NA TRBV27 CASSYQGFWTEAFF TGTGCCAGCAGTTACCAGGGGTTTTGGACTGAAGCTTTCTTT
TRBJ1-4 once NA TRBV19 CASSTIPPLAALNEKLFF TGTGCCAGTAGTACTATACCCCCGTTAGCAGCTCTTAATGAAAAACTGTTTTTT
TRBJ2-6 NA TRBD2 TRBV30 CACPAAGVEAGANVLTF TGTGCCTGCCCCGCGGCGGGGGTGGAAGCTGGGGCCAACGTCCTGACTTTC
TRBJ2-7 few NA TRBV7-9 CAIEGAYEQYF TGTGCCATCGAGGGCGCCTACGAGCAGTACTTC
TRBJ2-2 medium-sized NA TRBV11-3 CASSLGGDTGELFF TGTGCCAGCAGCCTAGGTGGGGACACCGGGGAGCTGTTTTTT
TRBJ1-4 NA NA TRBV20-1 CSAREVEKLFF TGCAGTGCTAGGGAAGTGGAAAAACTGTTTTTT
TRBJ2-1 NA NA TRBV9 CASSGKDNEQFF TGTGCCAGCAGCGGTAAAGACAATGAGCAGTTCTTC
TRBJ2-3 NA TRBD1 TRBV29-1 CSARQGANTDTQYF TGCAGCGCCCGACAGGGGGCGAATACAGATACGCAGTATTTT
TRBJ2-1 NA TRBD1 TRBV27 CASSPLSPGQGFSYNEQFF TGTGCCAGCAGTCCCCTTTCACCGGGACAGGGATTCTCCTACAATGAGCAGTTCTTC
TRBJ1-2 NA NA TRBV7-2 CASSPSIGYTF TGTGCCAGCAGCCCTTCCATAGGCTACACCTTC
TRBJ2-2 NA NA TRBV6-1 CASSEWDSNTGELFF TGTGCCAGCAGTGAATGGGATTCGAACACCGGGGAGCTGTTTTTT
TRBJ1-4 NA TRBD1 TRBV30 CAWSITGGNEKLFF TGTGCCTGGAGTATAACAGGGGGCAATGAAAAACTGTTTTTT
TRBJ2-6 few TRBD2 TRBV18 CASSPGGYSGANVLTF TGTGCCAGCTCACCGGGGGGGTACTCTGGGGCCAACGTCCTGACTTTC
TRBJ2-3 NA TRBD2 TRBV29-1 CSATSGGARSTDTQYF TGCAGCGCAACTAGCGGGGGGGCCCGGAGCACAGATACGCAGTATTTT
TRBJ1-2 NA NA TRBV6-5 CASHQQGTLYGYTF TGTGCCAGCCATCAACAGGGCACTCTCTATGGCTACACCTTC
TRBJ2-3 NA NA TRBV28 CATRMLLDTQYF TGTGCCACCCGGATGCTTTTAGATACGCAGTATTTT
TRBJ2-1 NA TRBD1 TRBV28 CASSPRTGGYYNEQFF TGTGCCAGCAGTCCCCGGACAGGGGGCTACTACAATGAGCAGTTCTTC
TRBJ2-1 NA NA TRBV7-9 CASSLGLFDSYNEQFF TGTGCCAGCAGCCTAGGGTTGTTCGACAGTTACAATGAGCAGTTCTTC
TRBJ2-2 once TRBD1 TRBV28 CASDRQGADSTGELFF TGTGCCAGCGACCGACAGGGGGCGGATAGCACCGGGGAGCTGTTTTTT
TRBJ2-7 NA NA TRBV23-1 CASPASELRPYEQYF TGCGCCAGCCCAGCTAGCGAGCTAAGACCCTACGAGCAGTACTTC
TRBJ2-1 NA NA TRBV7-9 CASSLTGEQFF TGTGCCAGCAGCCTTACTGGGGAGCAGTTCTTC
TRBJ1-1 NA TRBD1 TRBV12-5 CASGLVNRGINTEAFF TGTGCTAGTGGTTTGGTAAACAGGGGTATCAACACTGAAGCTTTCTTT
TRBJ2-7 NA NA TRBV6-5 CASSYPTFGDSYEQYF TGTGCCAGCAGTTACCCCACCTTTGGAGACTCCTACGAGCAGTACTTC
TRBJ2-4 NA NA TRBV5-4 CASSLAKGVLDKNIQYF TGTGCCAGCAGCTTGGCGAAGGGGGTCTTGGACAAAAACATTCAGTACTTC
TRBJ2-4 NA NA TRBV4-1 CASSQEWKWHALAKNIQYF TGCGCCAGCAGCCAAGAATGGAAGTGGCACGCGCTAGCCAAAAACATTCAGTACTTC
TRBJ2-1 NA NA TRBV9 CASSVEGRGYNEQFF TGTGCCAGCAGCGTAGAGGGCAGGGGCTACAATGAGCAGTTCTTC
TRBJ2-3 NA NA TRBV28 CASSLDTQYF TGTGCCAGCAGTTTAGATACGCAGTATTTT
TRBJ1-2 NA TRBD1 TRBV19 CASSGTGATFNYGYTF TGTGCCAGTAGTGGGACAGGTGCTACCTTTAACTATGGCTACACCTTC
TRBJ1-3 once NA TRBV9 CASSGGQRGNTIYF TGTGCCAGCAGCGGGGGGCAGCGTGGAAACACCATATATTTT
TRBJ2-1 NA TRBD2 TRBV7-6 CASSYQLADSYNEQFF TGTGCCAGCAGCTACCAGCTAGCGGATTCCTACAATGAGCAGTTCTTC